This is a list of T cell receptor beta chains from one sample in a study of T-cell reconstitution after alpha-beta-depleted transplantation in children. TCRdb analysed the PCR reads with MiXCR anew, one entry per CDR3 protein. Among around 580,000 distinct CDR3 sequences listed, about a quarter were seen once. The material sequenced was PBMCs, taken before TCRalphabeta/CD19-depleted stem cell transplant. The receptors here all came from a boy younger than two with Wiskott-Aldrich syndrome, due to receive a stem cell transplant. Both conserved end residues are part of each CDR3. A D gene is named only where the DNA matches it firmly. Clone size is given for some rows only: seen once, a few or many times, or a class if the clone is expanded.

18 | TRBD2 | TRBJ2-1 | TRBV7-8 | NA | TGTGCCAGCAGCTTAGAGGGGGCTAGCGGGAGCTCCTACAATGAGCAGTTCTTC | CASSLEGASGSSYNEQFF
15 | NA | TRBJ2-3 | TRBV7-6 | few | TGTGCCAGCAGCTTACCGGGGGAATTCACAGATACGCAGTATTTT | CASSLPGEFTDTQYF
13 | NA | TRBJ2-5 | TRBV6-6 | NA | TGTGCCAGCAGTTATCATTGGGAAGAGACCCAGTACTTC | CASSYHWEETQYF
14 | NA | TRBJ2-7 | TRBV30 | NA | TGTGCCTGGACTAAGACAGGGAGGTCCTACGAGCAGTACTTC | CAWTKTGRSYEQYF
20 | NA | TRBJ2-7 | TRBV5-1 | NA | TGCGCCAGCAGCTTGAGGCCAGGGGGGACAGACCGCGGGATTCAGTACGAGCAGTACTTC | CASSLRPGGTDRGIQYEQYF
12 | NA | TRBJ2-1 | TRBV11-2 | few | TGTGCCAGCACCATGGGGAGGAATGAGCAGTTCTTC | CASTMGRNEQFF
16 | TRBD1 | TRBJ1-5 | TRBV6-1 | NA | TGTGCCAGCAGTGCTGGGACAGGGGTCAGCAATCAGCCCCAGCATTTT | CASSAGTGVSNQPQHF
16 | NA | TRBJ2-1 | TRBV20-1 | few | TGCAGTGCAGCTGAACAGGGAGGGATCTCCTACAATGAGCAGTTCTTC | CSAAEQGGISYNEQFF
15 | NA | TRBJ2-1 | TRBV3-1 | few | TGTGCCAGCAGCTCCACGGTGTGGGAACCGAATGAGCAGTTCTTC | CASSSTVWEPNEQFF
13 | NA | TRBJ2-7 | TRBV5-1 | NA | TGCGCCAGCAGCGCGGACATACCCTACGAGCAGTACTTC | CASSADIPYEQYF
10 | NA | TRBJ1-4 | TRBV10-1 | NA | TGCGCCAGCTCCTTTGGAAAACTGTTTTTT | CASSFGKLFF
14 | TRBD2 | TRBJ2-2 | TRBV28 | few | TGTGCCAGCAGTCACGGGACTAGGTCCGGGGAGCTGTTTTTT | CASSHGTRSGELFF
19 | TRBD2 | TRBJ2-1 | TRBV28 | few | TGTGCCAGCAGTTATCTGCCTATACTAGCGGGGGGCTCCTACAATGAGCAGTTCTTC | CASSYLPILAGGSYNEQFF
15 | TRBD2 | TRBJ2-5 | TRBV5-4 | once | TGTGCCAGCAGCTTGGACGGAGCGGGAGTGGAGACCCAGTACTTC | CASSLDGAGVETQYF
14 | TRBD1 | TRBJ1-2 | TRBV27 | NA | TGTGCCAGCAGTCCCTATTGGACAGGTCAGGGCTACACCTTC | CASSPYWTGQGYTF
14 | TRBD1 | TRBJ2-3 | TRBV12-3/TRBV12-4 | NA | TGTGCCAGCAGTTTTGGACAGGGAATAAATACGCAGTATTTT | CASSFGQGINTQYF
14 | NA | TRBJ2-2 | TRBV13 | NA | TGTGCCAGCAGTTTCTACGGGGTAGACGGGGAGCTGTTTTTT | CASSFYGVDGELFF
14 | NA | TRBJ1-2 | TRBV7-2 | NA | TGTGCCAGCAGCTTGCAGGGTGGGGGGTATGGCTACACCTTC | CASSLQGGGYGYTF
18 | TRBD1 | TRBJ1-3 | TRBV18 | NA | TGTGCCAGCTCACCACGTTCTATCCAGGGGGCTGGAGGAAACACCATATATTTT | CASSPRSIQGAGGNTIYF
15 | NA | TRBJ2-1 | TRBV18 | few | TGTGCCAGCTCACCTCTACCGGGAGTGGGCAATGAGCAGTTCTTC | CASSPLPGVGNEQFF
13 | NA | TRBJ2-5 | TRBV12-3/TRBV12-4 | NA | TGTGCCAGCAGTGCGGGACGGCAAGAGACCCAGTACTTC | CASSAGRQETQYF
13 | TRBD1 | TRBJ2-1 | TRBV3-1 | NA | TGTGCCAGCAGCCGGACAGGGGGCTATGAGCAGTTCTTC | CASSRTGGYEQFF
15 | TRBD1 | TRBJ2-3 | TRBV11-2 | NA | TGTGCCAGCAGCCTGACAGGGGGCAAGGCAGATACGCAGTATTTT | CASSLTGGKADTQYF
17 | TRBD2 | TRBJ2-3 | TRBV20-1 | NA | TGCAGTGCTCGGATACCGTCTAGCGGGGATAGCACAGATACGCAGTATTTT | CSARIPSSGDSTDTQYF
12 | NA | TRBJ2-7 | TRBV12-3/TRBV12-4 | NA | TGTGCCAGCAGGACCCTTCGGGACGAGCAGTACTTC | CASRTLRDEQYF
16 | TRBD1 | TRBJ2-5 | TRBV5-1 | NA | TGCGCCAGCAGCTTAATCCGGGACAGGGTTGCGGAGACCCAGTACTTC | CASSLIRDRVAETQYF
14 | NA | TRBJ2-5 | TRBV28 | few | TGTGCCAGCAGTTTACCGGTGGGACAAGAGACCCAGTACTTC | CASSLPVGQETQYF
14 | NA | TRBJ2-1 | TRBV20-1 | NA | TGCAGTGCTAGAGAGACTACCTCCTACAATGAGCAGTTCTTC | CSARETTSYNEQFF
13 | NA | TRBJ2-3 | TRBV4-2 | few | TGTGCCAGCAGCCGCTCAGGAGGGGGCGAGAGGTATTTT | CASSRSGGGERYF
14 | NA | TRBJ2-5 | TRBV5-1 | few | TGCGCCAGCAGCTTTCGGACCGCCGGAGAGACCCAGTACTTC | CASSFRTAGETQYF
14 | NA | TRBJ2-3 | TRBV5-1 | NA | TGCGCCAGCAGCTTCCGAAAGATCACAGATACGCAGTATTTT | CASSFRKITDTQYF
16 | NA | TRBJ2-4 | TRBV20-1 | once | TGCAGTGCTAGAAAAGGCGGGAAGAAAGCCAAAAACATTCAGTACTTC | CSARKGGKKAKNIQYF
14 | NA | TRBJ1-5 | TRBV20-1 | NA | TGCAGTGCTCTTGGATGGGGGGCAAATCAGCCCCAGCATTTT | CSALGWGANQPQHF
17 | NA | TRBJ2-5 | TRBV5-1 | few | TGCGCCAGCAGCTTTCGATTCTCTCTGGGGGCAGGGGAGACCCAGTACTTC | CASSFRFSLGAGETQYF
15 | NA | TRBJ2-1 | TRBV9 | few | TGTGCCAGCAGCGTAGATTCGGGGCCATTAGAAGAGCAGTTCTTC | CASSVDSGPLEEQFF
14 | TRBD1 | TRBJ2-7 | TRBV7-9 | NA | TGTGCCAGCAGCTGGGGACAGGACTCCTACGAGCAGTACTTC | CASSWGQDSYEQYF
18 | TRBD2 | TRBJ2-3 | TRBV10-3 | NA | TGTGCCATCAGTGAGACCGGGACTAGCGGGATAATAACAGATACGCAGTATTTT | CAISETGTSGIITDTQYF
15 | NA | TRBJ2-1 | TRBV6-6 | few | TGTGCCAGCAGTTCCTCCTTCGACAGTTACAATGAGCAGTTCTTC | CASSSSFDSYNEQFF
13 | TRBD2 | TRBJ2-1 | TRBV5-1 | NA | TGCGCCAGCAGCTTACTAGCGGACCACTACAATATTTTC | CASSLLADHYNIF
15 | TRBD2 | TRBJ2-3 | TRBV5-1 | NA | TGCGCCAGCAGTTCGGGACTAGGAGAAACAGATACGCAGTATTTT | CASSSGLGETDTQYF
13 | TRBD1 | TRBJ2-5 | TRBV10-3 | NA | TGTGCCATTCAGACAGGGCACCAAGAGACCCAGTACTTC | CAIQTGHQETQYF
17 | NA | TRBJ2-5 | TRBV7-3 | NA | TGTGCCAGCAGCTTAAGGGGGGCAGGGATGAATCAAGAGACCCAGTACTTC | CASSLRGAGMNQETQYF
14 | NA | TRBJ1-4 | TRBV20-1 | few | TGCAGTGCTAGAGCAGGGGTTGGAAATGAAAAACTGTTTTTT | CSARAGVGNEKLFF
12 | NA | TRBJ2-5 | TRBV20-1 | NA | TGCAGTGCTAGCGGGATTTACGAGACCCAGTACTTC | CSASGIYETQYF
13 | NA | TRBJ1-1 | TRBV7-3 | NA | TGTGCCAGCAGCCTTGGGACGGCTGATGAAGCTTTCTTT | CASSLGTADEAFF
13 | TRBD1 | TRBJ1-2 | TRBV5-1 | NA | TGCGCCAGCAGCTTCGGACAGGGGGATGGCTACACCTTC | CASSFGQGDGYTF
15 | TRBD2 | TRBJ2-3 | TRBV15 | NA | TGTGCCACCAGCAGATTAGCGGGAGGTGTAGGTACGCAGTATTTT | CATSRLAGGVGTQYF
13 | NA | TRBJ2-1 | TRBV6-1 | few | TGTGCCAGCAGCAGGACAACATACAATGAGCAGTTCTTC | CASSRTTYNEQFF
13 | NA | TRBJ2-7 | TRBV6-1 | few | TGTGCCAGCGGGCCGGGACATCTCTACGAGCAGTACTTC | CASGPGHLYEQYF
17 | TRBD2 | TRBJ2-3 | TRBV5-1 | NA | TGCGCCAGCAGCGGCAGGGGACTAGCGGATAGCACAGATACGCAGTATTTT | CASSGRGLADSTDTQYF
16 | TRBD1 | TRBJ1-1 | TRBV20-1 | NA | TGCAGTGCTAGCCTAGGACAGGGTAGCATGAACACTGAAGCTTTCTTT | CSASLGQGSMNTEAFF
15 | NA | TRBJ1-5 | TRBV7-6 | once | TGTGCCAGCAGCAGCACAGGGCATAGCAATCAGCCCCAGCATTTT | CASSSTGHSNQPQHF
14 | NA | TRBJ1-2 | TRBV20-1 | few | TGCAGTGTCTCCGGACAGAAAAATTACTATGGCTACACCTTC | CSVSGQKNYYGYTF
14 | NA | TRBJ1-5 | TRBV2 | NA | TGTGCCAGCAGTGAGGGGCCGAGTTTCAGGCCCCAGCATTTT | CASSEGPSFRPQHF
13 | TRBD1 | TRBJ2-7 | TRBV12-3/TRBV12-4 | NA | TGTGCCAGCAGAATACAGGGGCTTCACGAGCAGTACTTC | CASRIQGLHEQYF
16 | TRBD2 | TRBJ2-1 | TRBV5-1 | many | TGCGCCAGCAGCCGTTCGGGACTAGCGCCCGACAATGAGCAGTTCTTC | CASSRSGLAPDNEQFF
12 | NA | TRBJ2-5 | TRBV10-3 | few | TGTGCCATCAGTGCACTACAAGAGACCCAGTACTTC | CAISALQETQYF
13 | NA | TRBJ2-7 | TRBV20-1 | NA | TGCAGTGCTAGAGTACCTTACTCCTACGAGCAGTACTTC | CSARVPYSYEQYF
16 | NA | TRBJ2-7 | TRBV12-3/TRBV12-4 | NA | TGTGCCAGCAGTTCCAGGGGAAGTGCTTCCTCCTACGAGCAGTACTTC | CASSSRGSASSYEQYF